Shown below are 19 T cell receptor beta chains from a single sample sequenced in a study of response to subunit inactivated influenza vaccine. One entry per CDR3 protein, called by TCRdb with MiXCR from the RT-PCR reads. The sample yields about 520,000 distinct CDR3 sequences, 6% to 9% seen once. Sample: PBMCs from blood, taken approximately 25 months after vaccination. These receptor sequences come from a man aged 50 to 75 who received an inactivated influenza vaccine.

The chain uses TRBV3-1 and TRBJ2-3; no definite D call. Trimming cost V 6 bases and J 3 bases, with 10 bases left between them. The CDR3 consists of 13 residues. CDR1 is LGHDT, CDR2 YNNKEL, per germline (reference sequence). As DNA, the CDR3 is TGTGCCAGCAGTCCGACTGGGACAGATACGCAGTATTTT. Protein sequence: CASSPTGTDTQYF.

Only a few counts were recorded for this clonotype. The gene calls are TRBV25-1 and TRBJ2-3; 10 nucleotides align to TRBD2. Trimming removed 6 bases from V and 2 bases from J; junction bases left unmatched: 2. This CDR3 has 14 amino acids. CDR1 MGHDK and CDR2 SYGVNS come from the germline V gene. The CDR3 bases are TGTGCCAGCAGGAGCGGGGGGGTCACAGATACGCAGTATTTT. This gives the protein CASRSGGVTDTQYF.

The J gene is TRBJ2-3, the V gene TRBV20-1, with unresolved D. CDR1 is DFQATT and CDR2 is SNEGSKA in the germline V gene (reference sequence). Trimming stripped 3 bases from V and 1 base from J, with 14 bases between. The CDR3 length is 15 residues. The CDR3 coding sequence is TGCAGTGCTAGGCCCCGCACCCGTCGCACAGATACGCAGTATTTT. Amino acid sequence: CSARPRTRRTDTQYF.

The V call is TRBV12-3 or TRBV12-4, the J call TRBJ1-1; weak D call: TRBD1 (6 bases). The CDR3 has 13 amino acids. The V end was cut by 6 bases, the J end by 10 bases, with 18 bases between. CDR3: CASSPLRGAGAFF. The CDR3 DNA reads as TGTGCCAGCAGCCCCCTCAGGGGAGCCGGAGCTTTCTTT.

The chain combines TRBV4-2 with TRBJ1-2; D possibly corresponds to TRBD1 (5 bases). The CDR3 has 18 amino acids. V shed 4 bases and J shed 2 bases, with 23 bases lying between them. The germline V gene has CDR1 LGHNA and CDR2 YNFKEQ. The DNA for the CDR3 is TGTGCCAGCAGCCTAGGGGTGCGTCTAACCGCCATCAACTATGGCTACACCTTC. Its protein product is CASSLGVRLTAINYGYTF.

V is TRBV6-2 or TRBV6-3 and J is TRBJ2-3; D might be TRBD1 or TRBD2, each matching 5 bases. Trimming removed 2 bases from V and 1 base from J, with 7 bases in between. The CDR3 is 14 amino acids. Per germline, CDR1 MNHEY and CDR2 SVGEGT. The CDR3 loop is CASSYRDRTDTQYF. DNA for the CDR3: TGTGCCAGCAGTTACAGGGACCGCACAGATACGCAGTATTTT.

This clonotype was seen ten or more times. The V call is TRBV20-1, the J call TRBJ2-4; D may be TRBD1 or TRBD2 (5 bases each). Trimming left V 3 bases short and J 0 bases short, with 12 bases between. Germline loops: CDR1 DFQATT, CDR2 SNEGSKA (reference sequence). The CDR3 is made up of 15 amino acids. CDR3 sequence (DNA): TGCAGTGCTAGTGACGGGGCTCTAGCCAAAAACATTCAGTACTTC. This sequence encodes CSASDGALAKNIQYF.

This clonotype appeared many times. V and J are TRBV5-1 and TRBJ1-2; 8 positions match TRBD1. After removal of 4 bases from V and 6 bases from J, the junction contained 5 bases not matched to a gene. Germline lookup yields CDR1 SGHRS and CDR2 YFSETQ. CDR3 length: 13 amino acids. The chain's CDR3 is CASSVDRANGYTF. The CDR3 region has the DNA TGCGCCAGCAGCGTGGACAGGGCAAATGGCTACACCTTC.

This clonotype appeared many times. The gene calls are TRBV29-1 and TRBJ1-2, with 9 bases identical to TRBD1. V gave up 7 bases and J gave up 8 bases; unmatched junction bases: 5. Germline V gene sequence: CDR1 SQVTM, CDR2 ANQGSEA. The CDR3 spans 11 residues. The CDR3 nucleotides are TGCAGCGCCCGGACAGGGGCAGGCTACACCTTC. Translated, it gives CSARTGAGYTF.

CDR3 residues: CASKAGALTDTQYF. CDR3 nucleotide sequence: TGTGCCAGCAAAGCGGGGGCTCTCACAGATACGCAGTATTTT. The gene calls are TRBV12-3 or TRBV12-4 and TRBJ2-3, with 8 bases matching TRBD2. The CDR3 runs 14 residues. J gave up 2 bases and V 7 bases, and 5 bases lay outside the gene matches.

This clonotype was seen repeatedly, ten times or more. The CDR3 DNA follows: TGCGCCAGCAGCATTCAGGGGGACGCCTACGAGCAGTACTTC. It yields the protein CASSIQGDAYEQYF. V is TRBV5-1 and J is TRBJ2-7, with 7 bases matching TRBD1. In germline, CDR1 is SGHRS, CDR2 YFSETQ. V was clipped by 4 bases and J by 2 bases; unmatched bases: 6. The CDR3 is made up of 14 amino acids.

Ten or more counts support this clonotype. This chain joins TRBV20-1 and TRBJ2-2; 7 bases are shared with TRBD1. V was clipped by 5 bases and J by 7 bases; unmatched bases: 10. CDR1 is DFQATT and CDR2 is SNEGSKA in the germline V gene (reference sequence). The length of the CDR3 is 14 residues. The CDR3 here is CSAPNYRGNGELFF. The CDR3 DNA follows: TGCAGTGCTCCAAACTACAGGGGTAACGGGGAGCTGTTTTTT.

This clonotype was picked up many times. The chain is built from TRBV7-9 and TRBJ2-3; D unclear. With 0 bases removed from V and 4 bases from J, the gap between germline ends came to 11 bases. The CDR3 extends over 15 amino acids. Per the germline V gene, CDR1 is SEHNR and CDR2 is FQNEAQ (reference sequence). The CDR3 sequence is CASSLAVLLPDTQYF. The CDR3, as DNA: TGTGCCAGCAGCTTAGCCGTCCTCCTCCCAGATACGCAGTATTTT.

The chain links TRBV24-1 to TRBJ2-1; TRBD2 matches 7 bases. Trimming cost V 6 bases and J 2 bases; bases outside gene matches: 6. The germline V gene encodes CDR1 KGHDR and CDR2 SFDVKD. This CDR3 spans 15 amino acids. The chain's CDR3 is CATSSGGGPYNEQFF. The CDR3 DNA reads as TGTGCCACCAGTTCCGGCGGGGGACCCTACAATGAGCAGTTCTTC.

The rearrangement joins TRBV28 to TRBJ2-4; weak D call: TRBD1 (6 bases). This CDR3 region has 13 residues. V was trimmed by 8 bases and J by 6 bases, leaving 14 bases between them. Germline V gives CDR1 MDHEN, CDR2 SYDVKM. In DNA, the CDR3 is TGTGCCAGCCGTGGGGACATGGGAAACATTCAGTACTTC. Translated, it gives CASRGDMGNIQYF.

This clonotype occurred a few times. This chain connects TRBV4-1 to TRBJ1-5; no reliable D call. In germline, CDR1 is MGHRA, CDR2 YSYEKL. V was shortened by 3 bases and J by 0 bases, with 9 bases between the two germline ends. This CDR3 region has 15 residues. CDR3 protein: CASSQQEVSNQPQHF. CDR3 nucleotides: TGCGCCAGCAGCCAGCAAGAGGTTAGCAATCAGCCCCAGCATTTT.

The chain is built from TRBV2 and TRBJ2-3; D remains unclear. Deletions cut 5 bases from V and 6 bases from J, with 18 bases between. Per germline, CDR1 SNHLY and CDR2 FYNNEI. There are 15 residues in the CDR3. CDR3 amino acids: CASSSSEGRLDTQYF. As DNA, the CDR3 is TGTGCCAGCAGTAGTAGTGAAGGGCGTCTGGATACGCAGTATTTT. Complete variable domain (other parts from reference TRBV2 and TRBJ2-3): EPEVTQTPSHQVTQMGQEVILRCVPISNHLYFYWYRQILGQKVEFLVSFYNNEISEKSEIFDDQFSVERPDGSNFTLKIRSTKLEDSAMYFCASSSSEGRLDTQYFGPGTRLTVL.

This clonotype was seen ten or more times. The junction does not match germline at one end; this may be a read error. The chain has TRBV12-3 or TRBV12-4 and TRBJ1-1, with D unclear. The CDR3 loop spans 13 amino acids. The CDR3 coding sequence is TGCGCCAGCAGCTTGGCAGGGAACACTGAAGCTTTCTTT. Amino acids: CASSLAGNTEAFF.

The sample holds a few counts of this clonotype. The rearrangement joins TRBV2 to TRBJ2-2; 11 nucleotides align to TRBD1. CDR3 length: 14 residues. Losses at the gene ends were 10 bases for V and 5 bases for J; bases not matched to a gene: 6. Germline V lookup: CDR1 SNHLY, CDR2 FYNNEI. CDR3 sequence reads: CATEDRGRTGELFF. CDR3 coding DNA: TGTGCCACCGAGGACAGGGGGCGGACCGGGGAGCTGTTTTTT.